This T cell receptor (beta chain) was obtained from a study of blood T cell repertoires in COVID-19. This clone occurred a few times. The protocol was immunoSEQ multiplex PCR, while the TCRdb copy is restricted to in-frame clones and leaves out a portion. The sample contains 150,000 to 200,000 clones, 65% to 90% of which appear only once. Sequenced: peripheral blood. This TCR was recovered from a human donor in a cohort sampled during active COVID-19.

The CDR3 DNA reads as TGCGCCAGCAGTGCTTCAGGGGGCTATGGCTACACCTTC. It specifies CASSASGGYGYTF. The chain joins TRBV10-1 to TRBJ1-2, with 7 bases lining up with TRBD1. Per the germline V gene, CDR1 is WNHNN and CDR2 is SYGVQD (reference sequence). This CDR3 is built from 13 residues. Unmatched junction bases numbered 3, after V lost 4 bases and J lost 4 bases.